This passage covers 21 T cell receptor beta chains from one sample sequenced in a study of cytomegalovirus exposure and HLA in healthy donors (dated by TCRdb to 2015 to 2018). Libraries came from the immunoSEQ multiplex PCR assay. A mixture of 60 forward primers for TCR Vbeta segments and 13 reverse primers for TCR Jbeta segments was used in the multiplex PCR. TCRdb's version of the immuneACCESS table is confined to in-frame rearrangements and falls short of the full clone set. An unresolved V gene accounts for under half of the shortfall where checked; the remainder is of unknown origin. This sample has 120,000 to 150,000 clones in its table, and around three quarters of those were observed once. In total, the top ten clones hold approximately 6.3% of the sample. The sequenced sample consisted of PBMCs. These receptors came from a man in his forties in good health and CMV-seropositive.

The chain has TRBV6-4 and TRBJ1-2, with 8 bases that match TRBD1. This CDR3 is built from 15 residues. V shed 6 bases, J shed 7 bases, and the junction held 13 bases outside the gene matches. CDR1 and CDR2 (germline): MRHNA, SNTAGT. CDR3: CASSEETGTGFGYTF. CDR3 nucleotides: TGTGCCAGCAGCGAAGAGACCGGGACAGGATTTGGCTACACCTTC.

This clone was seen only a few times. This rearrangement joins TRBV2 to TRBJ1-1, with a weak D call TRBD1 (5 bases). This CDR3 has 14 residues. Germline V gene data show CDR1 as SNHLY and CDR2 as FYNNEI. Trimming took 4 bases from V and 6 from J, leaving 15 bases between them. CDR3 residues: CASSVQGAGAEAFF. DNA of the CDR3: TGTGCCAGCAGTGTCCAGGGCGCCGGCGCTGAAGCTTTCTTT. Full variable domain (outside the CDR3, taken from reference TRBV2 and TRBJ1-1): EPEVTQTPSHQVTQMGQEVILRCVPISNHLYFYWYRQILGQKVEFLVSFYNNEISEKSEIFDDQFSVERPDGSNFTLKIRSTKLEDSAMYFCASSVQGAGAEAFFGQGTRLTVV.

This CDR3 reads CASSYSIDTEAFF. The CDR3 nucleotides read TGTGCCAGCAGTTACTCGATAGACACTGAAGCTTTCTTT. This chain uses TRBV6-6 with TRBJ1-1; D remains unclear. In germline, CDR1 is MNHNY, CDR2 SVGAGI (reference sequence). V gave up 0 bases and J gave up 3 bases, with 5 bases separating them. The CDR3 covers 13 residues.

The CDR3 DNA sequence: TGTGCCAGCAGTCTTAGGGGGGGGAACAATGAGCAGTTCTTC. Translated: CASSLRGGNNEQFF. This chain connects TRBV11-3 to TRBJ2-1; the D gene is possibly TRBD2 (7 bases). V lost 6 bases, J lost 5 bases, and 14 bases lay in between. Germline V CDR1 and CDR2: SGHNT, YENEEA. The CDR3 totals 14 residues. Drawing the rest from reference TRBV11-3 and TRBJ2-1, the complete variable domain is EAGVVQSPRYKIIEKKQPVAFWCNPISGHNTLYWYLQNLGQGPELLIRYENEEAVDDSQLPKDRFSAERLKGVDSTLKIQPAELGDSAVYLCASSLRGGNNEQFFGPGTRLTVL.

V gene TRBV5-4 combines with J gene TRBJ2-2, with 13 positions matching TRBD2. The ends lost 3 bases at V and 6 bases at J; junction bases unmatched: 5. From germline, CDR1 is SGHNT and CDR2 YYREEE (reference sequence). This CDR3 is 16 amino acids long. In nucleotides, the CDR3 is TGTGCCAGCAGCTCTAGACTAGCGGGAGGTTCCGGGGAGCTGTTTTTT. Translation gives CASSSRLAGGSGELFF.

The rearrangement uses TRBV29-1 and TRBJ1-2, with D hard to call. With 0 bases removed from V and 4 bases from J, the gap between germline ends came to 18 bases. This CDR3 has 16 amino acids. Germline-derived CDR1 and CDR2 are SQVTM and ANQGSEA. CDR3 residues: CSVEDPAQILPYGYTF. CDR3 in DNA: TGCAGCGTTGAAGATCCGGCACAGATACTCCCCTATGGCTACACCTTC.

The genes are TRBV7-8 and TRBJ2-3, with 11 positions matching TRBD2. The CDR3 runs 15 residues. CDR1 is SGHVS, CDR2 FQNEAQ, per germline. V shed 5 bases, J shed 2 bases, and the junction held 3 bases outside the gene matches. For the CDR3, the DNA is TGTGCCAGCAGCCTACTAGCGGGAGTCACAGATACGCAGTATTTT. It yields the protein CASSLLAGVTDTQYF.

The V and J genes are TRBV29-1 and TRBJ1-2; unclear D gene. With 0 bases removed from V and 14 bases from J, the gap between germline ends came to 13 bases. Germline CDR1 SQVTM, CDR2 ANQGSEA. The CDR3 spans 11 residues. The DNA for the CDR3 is TGCAGCGTTGAAGAGCGCGGATACGGGACCTTC. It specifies CSVEERGYGTF.

The CDR3 bases are TGTGCCAGCACCCCCGACAGGGGGAACTATGGCTACACCTTC. Its translation is CASTPDRGNYGYTF. The chain couples TRBV6-5 to TRBJ1-2, with 9 positions matching TRBD1. The trim removed 7 bases at V and 2 bases at J, leaving 5 bases unmatched. Germline CDR1 reads MNHEY; CDR2 reads SVGAGI. The CDR3 has 14 amino acids.

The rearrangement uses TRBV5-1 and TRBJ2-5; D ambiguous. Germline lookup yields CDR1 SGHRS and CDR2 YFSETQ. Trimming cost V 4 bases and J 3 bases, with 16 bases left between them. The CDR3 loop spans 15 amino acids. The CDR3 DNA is TGCGCCAGCAGCCCCTCTAACTCCCAAGAAGAGACCCAGTACTTC. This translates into CASSPSNSQEETQYF.

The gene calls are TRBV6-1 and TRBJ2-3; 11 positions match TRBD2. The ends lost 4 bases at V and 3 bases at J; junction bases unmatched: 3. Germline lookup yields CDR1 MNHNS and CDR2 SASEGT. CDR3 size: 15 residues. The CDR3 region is CASSGGLAVTDTQYF. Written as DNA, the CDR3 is TGTGCCAGCAGTGGGGGACTAGCGGTGACAGATACGCAGTATTTT.

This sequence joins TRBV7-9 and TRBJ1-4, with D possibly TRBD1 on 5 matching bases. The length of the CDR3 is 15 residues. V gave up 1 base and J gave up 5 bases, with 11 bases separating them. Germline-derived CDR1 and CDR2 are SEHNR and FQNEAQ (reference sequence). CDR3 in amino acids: CASSLVDSFNEKLFF. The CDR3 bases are TGTGCCAGCAGCTTAGTAGACAGCTTCAATGAAAAACTGTTTTTT.

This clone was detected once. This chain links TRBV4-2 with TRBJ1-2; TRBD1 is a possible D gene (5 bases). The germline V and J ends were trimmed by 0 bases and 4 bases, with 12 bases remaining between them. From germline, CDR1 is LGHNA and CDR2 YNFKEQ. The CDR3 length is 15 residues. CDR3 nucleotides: TGTGCCAGCAGCCAAGATATGTCTACAGGCTATGGCTACACCTTC. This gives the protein CASSQDMSTGYGYTF.

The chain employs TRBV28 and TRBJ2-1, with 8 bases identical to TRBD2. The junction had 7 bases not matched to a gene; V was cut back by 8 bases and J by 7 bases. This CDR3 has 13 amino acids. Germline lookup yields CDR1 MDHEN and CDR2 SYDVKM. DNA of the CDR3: TGTGCCAGCGTAATCCCGGGAGGGAATGAGCAGTTCTTC. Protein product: CASVIPGGNEQFF.

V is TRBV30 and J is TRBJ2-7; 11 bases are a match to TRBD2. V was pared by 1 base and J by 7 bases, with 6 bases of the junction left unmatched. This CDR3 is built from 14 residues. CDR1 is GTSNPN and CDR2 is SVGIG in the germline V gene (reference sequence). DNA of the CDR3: TGTGCCTGGAGTGCACTAGCGGGAGTCGGGGAGCAGTACTTC. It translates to CAWSALAGVGEQYF.

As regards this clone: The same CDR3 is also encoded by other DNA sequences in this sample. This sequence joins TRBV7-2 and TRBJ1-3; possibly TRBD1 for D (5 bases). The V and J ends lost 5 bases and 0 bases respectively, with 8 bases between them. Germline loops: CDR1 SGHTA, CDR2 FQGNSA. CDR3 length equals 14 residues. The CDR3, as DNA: TGTGCCAGCAGCCCCACAGGCTCTGGAAACACCATATATTTT. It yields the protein CASSPTGSGNTIYF.

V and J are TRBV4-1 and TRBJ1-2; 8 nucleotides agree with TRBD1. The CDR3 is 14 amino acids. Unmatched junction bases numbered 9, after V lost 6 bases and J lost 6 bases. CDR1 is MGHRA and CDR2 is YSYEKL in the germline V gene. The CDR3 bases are TGCGCCAGCAGACGAATCCAGGGGGCGAATGGCTACACCTTC. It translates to CASRRIQGANGYTF.

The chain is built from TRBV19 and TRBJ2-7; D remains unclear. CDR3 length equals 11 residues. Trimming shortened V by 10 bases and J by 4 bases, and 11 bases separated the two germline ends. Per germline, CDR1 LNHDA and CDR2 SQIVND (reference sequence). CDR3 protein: CATKTIYEQYF. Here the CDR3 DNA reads TGTGCCACTAAAACTATTTACGAGCAGTACTTC.

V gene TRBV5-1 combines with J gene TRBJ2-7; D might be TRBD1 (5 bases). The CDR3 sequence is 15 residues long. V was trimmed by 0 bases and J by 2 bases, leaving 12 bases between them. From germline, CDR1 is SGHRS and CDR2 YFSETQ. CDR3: CASSLAADSTYEQYF. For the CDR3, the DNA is TGCGCCAGCAGCTTGGCCGCCGACAGCACCTACGAGCAGTACTTC.

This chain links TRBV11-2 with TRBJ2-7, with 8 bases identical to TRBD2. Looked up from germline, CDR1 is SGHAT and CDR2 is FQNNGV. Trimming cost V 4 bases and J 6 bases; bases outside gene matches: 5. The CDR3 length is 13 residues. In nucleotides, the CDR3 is TGTGCCAGCAGCTCCGGGGGGGCTGGCGAGCAGTACTTC. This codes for CASSSGGAGEQYF.

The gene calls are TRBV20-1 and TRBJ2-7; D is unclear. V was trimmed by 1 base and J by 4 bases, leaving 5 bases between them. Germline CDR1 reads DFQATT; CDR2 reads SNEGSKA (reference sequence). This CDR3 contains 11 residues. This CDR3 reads CSARAEYEQYF. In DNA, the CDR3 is TGCAGTGCTAGAGCTGAGTACGAGCAGTACTTC.